This T cell receptor beta chain appears in the sequencing data of a study of blood T cell repertoires in COVID-19. Authors' processing steps: The assay estimated nucleated cells by amplifying reference gene primers. The method was immunoSEQ multiplex PCR; TCRdb's version includes in-frame clones alone and lacks a portion of them. That table is the source of V, J and clone size, and D and trimming were worked out from the DNA. The table has 200,000 to 250,000 clones, roughly 87% seen once. The V segment lost 5 bases and the J segment 5 bases; nucleotides outside the gene matches: 8. Germline assignment: CDR1 MNHEY and CDR2 SMNVEV (reference sequence). This CDR3 spans 15 amino acids.

Input material: PBMCs or T cells enriched from blood (not recorded which). The V call is TRBV27, the J call TRBJ2-1; 8 positions match TRBD2. This clonotype originated in a man younger than 35 with acute COVID-19. The CDR3 DNA reads as TGTGCCAGCAGTCAGCTAGCGGGCCCTGACAATGAGCAGTTCTTC. Its protein product is CASSQLAGPDNEQFF.